Following are 17 T cell receptor beta chains from one sample sequenced in a study of shared clonotypes between healthy human individuals. Method: immunoSEQ multiplex PCR; TCRdb's copy keeps in-frame clones and lacks some. The table includes 850,000 to 1,100,000 clones, approximately 77% detected once. The sample was memory CD4+ T cells from PBMCs. Subset specified: CD45RA-negative fraction. These TCRs come from a man between 18 and 29 years old in good health. Some clones in this sample may be carry-over from other donors' samples.

This clone came up a few times. The chain carries TRBV2 and TRBJ2-2; D gene unclear. This CDR3 contains 12 residues. The V gene lost 6 bases and the J gene lost 5 bases, with 7 bases spanning the gap. Germline CDR1 SNHLY, CDR2 FYNNEI. The CDR3 sequence is CASRYYTGELFF. CDR3 bases: TGTGCCAGCAGATACTATACCGGGGAGCTGTTTTTT.

In DNA form, the CDR3 reads TGCGCCAGCAGCCCCCTTTATCCAGATAACTATGGCTACACCTTC. Translation gives CASSPLYPDNYGYTF. The chain recombines TRBV4-3 with TRBJ1-2; D not resolved. CDR1 LGHNA and CDR2 YSLEER come from the germline V gene. Trimming took off 4 bases at V and 1 base at J, with 13 bases between the two ends. The CDR3 covers 15 residues.

The chain links TRBV28 to TRBJ2-3, with 8 positions matching TRBD1. CDR3 length: 14 amino acids. The V segment lost 5 bases and the J segment 6 bases; nucleotides outside the gene matches: 7. Germline CDR1 and CDR2: MDHEN and SYDVKM. This CDR3 reads CASSAGTGVDTQYF. The CDR3 DNA sequence: TGTGCCAGCAGTGCCGGGACAGGAGTCGATACGCAGTATTTT. The full variable domain, rest sourced from reference TRBV28 and TRBJ2-3, is DVKVTQSSRYLVKRTGEKVFLECVQDMDHENMFWYRQDPGLGLRLIYFSYDVKMKEKGDIPEGYSVSREKKERFSLILESASTNQTSMYLCASSAGTGVDTQYFGPGTRLTVL.

The CDR3 region has the DNA TGTGCCATCAGTGAGCCCACTAGCGGGAGGCTAGATAATGAGCAGTTCTTC. Protein: CAISEPTSGRLDNEQFF. The gene calls are TRBV10-3 and TRBJ2-1; 12 bases match TRBD2. CDR1 is ENHRY and CDR2 is SYGVKD in the germline V gene. There are 17 residues in the CDR3. The junction had 9 bases not matched to a gene; V was cut back by 2 bases and J by 7 bases.

The chain couples TRBV28 to TRBJ1-5; D gene uncertain. The CDR3 runs 15 residues. Germline CDR1 is MDHEN and CDR2 is SYDVKM. The V gene lost 10 bases and the J gene lost 1 base, with 17 bases spanning the gap. In DNA form, the CDR3 reads TGTGCCACCAACCCCCCCGACAACAGCAATCAGCCCCAGCATTTT. Its translation: CATNPPDNSNQPQHF.

The V call is TRBV6-5, the J call TRBJ1-5; D unclear. This CDR3 has 15 residues. The V gene lost 2 bases and the J gene lost 0 bases, with 8 bases spanning the gap. Germline values: CDR1 MNHEY, CDR2 SVGAGI. The CDR3 protein is CASSYGRYSNQPQHF. In DNA form, the CDR3 reads TGTGCCAGCAGTTACGGGCGTTATAGCAATCAGCCCCAGCATTTT.

This rearrangement joins TRBV6-6 to TRBJ2-7; tentatively, D is TRBD2 (6 bases). This CDR3 spans 16 amino acids. Germline V gene lookup returns CDR1 MNHNY and CDR2 SVGAGI (reference sequence). V was clipped by 2 bases and J by 1 base, with 15 bases between them. In nucleotides, the CDR3 is TGTGCCAGCAGTTACCCCACCGGGGGACGTTCCTACGAGCAGTACTTC. Protein product: CASSYPTGGRSYEQYF.

This chain connects TRBV4-2 to TRBJ2-2; D gene unclear. V lost 1 base to trimming and J lost 1 base, with 7 bases between them. This CDR3 is built from 15 residues. Germline loops: CDR1 LGHNA, CDR2 YNFKEQ. The CDR3 region is CASSQVSENTGELFF. CDR3 nucleotides: TGTGCCAGCAGCCAAGTATCAGAGAACACCGGGGAGCTGTTTTTT.

This clone is a singleton in its sample. The genes are TRBV6-5 and TRBJ1-2; 7 bases map to TRBD1. Unmatched junction bases numbered 5, after V lost 4 bases and J lost 6 bases. This CDR3 has 13 residues. Germline V CDR1 and CDR2: MNHEY, SVGAGI. DNA of the CDR3: TGTGCCAGCAGTTCGCGACAGGGCGATGGCTACACCTTC. It encodes CASSSRQGDGYTF.

This chain uses TRBV11-1 with TRBJ2-7; tentative D call: TRBD2 (7 bases). The germline V and J ends were trimmed by 5 bases and 1 base, with 21 bases remaining between them. Germline loops: CDR1 SGHAT, CDR2 FQDESV (reference sequence). The CDR3 covers 17 residues. The DNA of the CDR3 is TGTGCCAGCAGCCCGACGTTGGCGGGGGCGCGGTCCTACGAGCAGTACTTC. Protein: CASSPTLAGARSYEQYF.

The chain links TRBV6-1 to TRBJ1-5; a weak D match, TRBD1 (5 bases). Trimming cost V 3 bases and J 0 bases, with 18 bases left between them. The CDR3 covers 18 residues. Germline V gene data show CDR1 as MNHNS and CDR2 as SASEGT. The CDR3 spells CASSESGQGFYSNQPQHF. DNA of the CDR3: TGTGCCAGCAGTGAGAGCGGTCAGGGATTTTATAGCAATCAGCCCCAGCATTTT.

This sequence joins TRBV28 and TRBJ2-2, with 7 bases aligning to TRBD2. Trimming took 6 bases from V and 7 from J; bases not matched to a gene: 11. The CDR3 contains 15 residues. The germline V gene encodes CDR1 MDHEN and CDR2 SYDVKM. The CDR3 sequence is CASSMEIAGLGELFF. In DNA form, the CDR3 reads TGTGCCAGCAGCATGGAAATAGCGGGCCTCGGGGAGCTGTTTTTT.

The rearrangement uses TRBV18 and TRBJ1-1, with D maybe TRBD1 (6 bases). This CDR3 has 18 residues. V was trimmed by 1 base and J by 4 bases, leaving 22 bases between them. Germline lookup yields CDR1 KGHSH and CDR2 LQKENI. The CDR3 is CASSPLTAGGSRGTEAFF. CDR3 DNA: TGTGCCAGCTCACCACTGACGGCGGGGGGTTCCAGGGGCACTGAAGCTTTCTTT.

This clone was recorded once. This chain joins TRBV7-3 and TRBJ2-5; weak D call: TRBD2 (6 bases). The CDR3 loop spans 15 amino acids. V lost 2 bases and J 5 bases, leaving 15 bases between the germline ends. CDR1 and CDR2 from the germline V gene are SGHTA and FQGTGA. CDR3 residues: CASSLGGSKEETQYF. The CDR3 DNA reads as TGTGCCAGCAGCTTAGGGGGGTCCAAGGAGGAGACCCAGTACTTC.

The rearrangement uses TRBV7-9 and TRBJ2-7; D gene uncertain. From germline, CDR1 is SEHNR and CDR2 FQNEAQ (reference sequence). The CDR3 covers 12 residues. The V and J ends lost 5 bases and 5 bases respectively, with 10 bases between them. CDR3 sequence: CASSLYTDEQYF. Written as DNA, the CDR3 is TGTGCCAGCAGCCTATACACGGACGAGCAGTACTTC.

The chain combines TRBV9 with TRBJ2-7; 10 positions match TRBD2. The better agreement between TRBJ2-4 and the DNA end casts doubt on the J call. CDR3 length equals 13 residues. Per the germline V gene, CDR1 is SGDLS and CDR2 is YYNGEE. The CDR3 protein is CASSARLAGIQYF. CDR3 bases: TGTGCCAGCAGCGCACGACTAGCGGGCATTCAGTACTTC.

This clone was counted a few times. This same CDR3 is encoded by further DNA sequences in the sample. This chain uses TRBV19 with TRBJ1-2, with D maybe TRBD1 (6 bases). Looked up from germline, CDR1 is LNHDA and CDR2 is SQIVND (reference sequence). The CDR3 totals 15 residues. V was cut by 1 base and J by 0 bases, with 9 bases left in between. The CDR3 region is CASSIVGTTNYGYTF. The CDR3 nucleotides read TGTGCCAGTAGTATAGTAGGGACAACTAACTATGGCTACACCTTC.